Listed below are T cell receptor beta chains from one sample, sequenced in a study of beta chain features in type 1 diabetes. Repertoires were generated with immunoSEQ multiplex PCR, while TCRdb's copy carries only in-frame clones and drops some. Counted here are under 350,000 clones, roughly 8% occurring once; the ten biggest clones make up under 1.3%. The specimen was central memory CD4+ T cells from blood. The origin of the receptors is a woman between 18 and 29 years old in good health. Each CDR3 is given with its conserved first and last residue. Fields, in order: V gene, clone size, J gene, D gene, CDR3 DNA, CDR3 protein. The D gene is left open where the match is weak. Size tells how often a clone was seen (once, few, many) or the class of an expanded clone, and some rows leave it out.

TRBV28	-	TRBJ2-1	TRBD2	TGTGCCAGCAATAGAGCGGGGGGGCCCAATGAGCAGTTCTTC	CASNRAGGPNEQFF
TRBV5-6	few	TRBJ2-3	TRBD1	TGTGCCAGCAGCGCGAGGACAGGGGGCACAGATACGCAGTATTTT	CASSARTGGTDTQYF
TRBV6-6	-	TRBJ1-6	-	TGTGCCAGCGGTAGCTCGGGTGGGACAAAGAATTCACCCCTCCACTTT	CASGSSGGTKNSPLHF
TRBV7-2	-	TRBJ2-5	-	TGTGCCAGCAGCTTAGATAGGGCCGCCTCGACCCAGTACTTC	CASSLDRAASTQYF
TRBV18	many	TRBJ2-3	-	TGTGCCAGCTCACCACCTGGGCAGGGGATTTCAGATACGCAGTATTTT	CASSPPGQGISDTQYF
TRBV30	many	TRBJ2-1	-	TGTGCCTATGGACTGTACGAGCAGTTCTTC	CAYGLYEQFF
TRBV9	-	TRBJ2-1	-	TGTGCCAGCAGCGTAGACGGGAGCTACTACAATGAGCAGTTCTTC	CASSVDGSYYNEQFF
TRBV6-5	-	TRBJ2-7	-	TGTGCCAGCAGTTACGTGGGGCCGGGCGAGCAGTACTTC	CASSYVGPGEQYF
TRBV7-9	few	TRBJ2-3	-	TGTGCCAGCAGTATACTGGGGCTAGGGTACAGCACAGATACGCAGTATTTT	CASSILGLGYSTDTQYF
TRBV6-6	-	TRBJ1-5	-	TGTGCCAGCAGTTATTATGGAAATAGCAATCAGCCCCAGCATTTT	CASSYYGNSNQPQHF
TRBV19	-	TRBJ2-1	-	TGTGCCAGTAGTACCGTCTCATACAATGAGCAGTTCTTC	CASSTVSYNEQFF
TRBV5-1	-	TRBJ2-7	-	TGCGCCAGCAGCCGGCAGGGGCCCTCAAACGAGCAGTACTTC	CASSRQGPSNEQYF
TRBV5-6	-	TRBJ1-5	-	TGTGCCAGCAGCTTTACGGGCCGCGGGAATCAGCCCCAGCATTTT	CASSFTGRGNQPQHF
TRBV18	-	TRBJ2-5	-	TGTGCCAGCTCACCGACTAGAATAGAGACCCAGTACTTC	CASSPTRIETQYF
TRBV19	-	TRBJ1-4	-	TGTGCCACCCAAGCTCCGGAAAAACTGTTTTTT	CATQAPEKLFF
TRBV6-6	-	TRBJ2-7	-	TGTGCCAGCAGTCGGACATTAACGACGCAGTACTTC	CASSRTLTTQYF
TRBV2	few	TRBJ2-3	TRBD2	TGTGCCAGCAGTGAAAGAGCGGGAGGGCCAGATACGCAGTATTTT	CASSERAGGPDTQYF
TRBV18	few	TRBJ1-1	TRBD1	TGTGCCAGTCGCCGGATCAGGGGGCAAGACACTGAAGCTTTCTTT	CASRRIRGQDTEAFF
TRBV6-5	-	TRBJ2-7	-	TGTGCCAGCAGCTCCGGACGGTACTACGAGCAGTACTTC	CASSSGRYYEQYF
TRBV15	-	TRBJ1-5	-	TGTGCCACCAGCAGACAGATTAATCAGCCCCAGCATTTT	CATSRQINQPQHF
TRBV7-2	few	TRBJ2-1	TRBD2	TGTGCCAGCAGCCCGAAAGGACTAGTCAATGAGCAGTTCTTC	CASSPKGLVNEQFF
TRBV29-1	-	TRBJ2-4	-	TGCAGCGTTGGGACAGATTTAAACATTCAGTACTTC	CSVGTDLNIQYF
TRBV6-6	many	TRBJ1-5	-	TGTGCCAGCAGCCATCAGGGGTATCGTCAGCCCCAGCATTTT	CASSHQGYRQPQHF